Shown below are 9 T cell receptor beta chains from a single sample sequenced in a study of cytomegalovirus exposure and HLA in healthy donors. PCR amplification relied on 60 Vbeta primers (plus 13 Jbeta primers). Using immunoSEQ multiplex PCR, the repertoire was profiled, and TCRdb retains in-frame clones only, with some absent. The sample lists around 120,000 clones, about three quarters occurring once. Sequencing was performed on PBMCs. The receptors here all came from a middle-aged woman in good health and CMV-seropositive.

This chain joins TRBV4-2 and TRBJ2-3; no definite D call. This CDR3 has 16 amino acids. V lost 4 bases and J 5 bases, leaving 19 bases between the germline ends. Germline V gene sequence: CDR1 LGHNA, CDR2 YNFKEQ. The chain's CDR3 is CASSPRLLEGGDTQYF. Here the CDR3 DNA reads TGTGCCAGCAGCCCAAGACTTCTCGAAGGTGGAGATACGCAGTATTTT.

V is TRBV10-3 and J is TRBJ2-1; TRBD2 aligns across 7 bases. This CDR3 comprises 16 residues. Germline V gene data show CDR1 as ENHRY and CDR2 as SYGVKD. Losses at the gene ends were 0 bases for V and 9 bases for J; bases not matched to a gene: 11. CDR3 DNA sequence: TGTGCCATCAGTGAGTCGAATCCGGGAGGAAACAGTGAGCAGTTCTTC. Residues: CAISESNPGGNSEQFF.

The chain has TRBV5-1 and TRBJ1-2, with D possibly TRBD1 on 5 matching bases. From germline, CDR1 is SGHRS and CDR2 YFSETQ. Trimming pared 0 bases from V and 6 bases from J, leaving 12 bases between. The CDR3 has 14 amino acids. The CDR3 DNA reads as TGCGCCAGCAGCTTGGGAGCAGGGTGGGATGGCTACACCTTC. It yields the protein CASSLGAGWDGYTF. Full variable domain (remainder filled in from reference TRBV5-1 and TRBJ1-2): KAGVTQTPRYLIKTRGQQVTLSCSPISGHRSVSWYQQTPGQGLQFLFEYFSETQRNKGNFPGRFSGRQFSNSRSEMNVSTLELGDSALYLCASSLGAGWDGYTFGSGTRLTVV.

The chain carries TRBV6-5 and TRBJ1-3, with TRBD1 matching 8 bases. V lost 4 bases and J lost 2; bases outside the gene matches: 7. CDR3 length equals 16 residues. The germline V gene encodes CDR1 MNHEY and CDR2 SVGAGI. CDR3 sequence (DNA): TGTGCCAGCAGTTCACCAGGGGGCGCGACTGGAAACACCATATATTTT. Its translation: CASSSPGGATGNTIYF.

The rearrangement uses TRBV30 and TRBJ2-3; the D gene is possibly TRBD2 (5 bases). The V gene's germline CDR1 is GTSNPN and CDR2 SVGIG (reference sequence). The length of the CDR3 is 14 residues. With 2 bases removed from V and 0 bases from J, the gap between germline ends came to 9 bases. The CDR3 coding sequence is TGTGCCTGGAGTTTCGCGGGTAGCACAGATACGCAGTATTTT. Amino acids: CAWSFAGSTDTQYF.

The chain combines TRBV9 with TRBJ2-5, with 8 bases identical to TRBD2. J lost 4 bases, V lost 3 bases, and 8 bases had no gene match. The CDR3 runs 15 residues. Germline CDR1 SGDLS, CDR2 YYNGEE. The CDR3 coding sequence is TGTGCCAGCAGCGCCGGGGGGGTTGGGGGAGAGACCCAGTACTTC. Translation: CASSAGGVGGETQYF. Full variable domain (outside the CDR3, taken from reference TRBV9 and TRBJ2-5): DSGVTQTPKHLITATGQRVTLRCSPRSGDLSVYWYQQSLDQGLQFLIQYYNGEERAKGNILERFSAQQFPDLHSELNLSSLELGDSALYFCASSAGGVGGETQYFGPGTRLLVL.

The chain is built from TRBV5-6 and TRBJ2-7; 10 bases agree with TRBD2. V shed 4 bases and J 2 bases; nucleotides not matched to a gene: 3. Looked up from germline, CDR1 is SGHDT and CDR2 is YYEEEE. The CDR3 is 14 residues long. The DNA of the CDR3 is TGTGCCAGCAGCCCTCTAGCGGGAGCCTACGAGCAGTACTTC. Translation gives CASSPLAGAYEQYF.

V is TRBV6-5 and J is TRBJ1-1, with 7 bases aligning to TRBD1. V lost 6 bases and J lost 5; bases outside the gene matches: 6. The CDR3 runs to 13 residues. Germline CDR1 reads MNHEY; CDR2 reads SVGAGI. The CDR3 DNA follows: TGTGCCAGCAGCCTACAGGGGAGGACTGAAGCTTTCTTT. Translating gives CASSLQGRTEAFF.

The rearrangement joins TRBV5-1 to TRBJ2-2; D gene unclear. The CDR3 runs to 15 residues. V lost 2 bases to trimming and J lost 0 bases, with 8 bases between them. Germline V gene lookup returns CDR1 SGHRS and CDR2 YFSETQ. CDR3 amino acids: CASSLDIANTGELFF. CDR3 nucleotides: TGCGCCAGCAGCTTAGACATAGCGAACACCGGGGAGCTGTTTTTT.